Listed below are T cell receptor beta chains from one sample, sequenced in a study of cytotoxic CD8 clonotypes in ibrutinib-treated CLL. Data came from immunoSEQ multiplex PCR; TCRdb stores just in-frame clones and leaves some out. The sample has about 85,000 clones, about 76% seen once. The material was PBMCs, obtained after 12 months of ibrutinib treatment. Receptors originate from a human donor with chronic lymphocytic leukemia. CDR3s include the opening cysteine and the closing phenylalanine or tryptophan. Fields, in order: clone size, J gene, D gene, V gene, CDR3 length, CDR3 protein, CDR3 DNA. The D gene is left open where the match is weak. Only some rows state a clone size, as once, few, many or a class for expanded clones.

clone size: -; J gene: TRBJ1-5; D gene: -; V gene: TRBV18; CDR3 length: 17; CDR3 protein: CASSLMGGEAAGQPQHF; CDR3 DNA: TGTGCCAGCTCTTTAATGGGTGGGGAAGCGGCTGGTCAGCCCCAGCATTTT
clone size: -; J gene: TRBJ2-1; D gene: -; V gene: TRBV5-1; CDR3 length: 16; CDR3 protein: CASSLGEAGGYNEQFF; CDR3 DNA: TGCGCCAGCAGCTTGGGAGAAGCGGGCGGCTACAATGAGCAGTTCTTC
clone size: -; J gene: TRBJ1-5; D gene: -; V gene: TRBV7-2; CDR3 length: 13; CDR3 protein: CASSFGGDQPQHF; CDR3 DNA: TGTGCCAGCAGCTTCGGGGGTGATCAGCCCCAGCATTTT
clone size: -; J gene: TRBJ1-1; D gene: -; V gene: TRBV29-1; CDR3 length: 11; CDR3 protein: CSVWDNTEAFF; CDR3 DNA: TGCAGCGTGTGGGATAACACTGAAGCTTTCTTT
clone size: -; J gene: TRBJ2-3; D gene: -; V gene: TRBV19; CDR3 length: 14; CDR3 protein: CASSPAGGTDTQYF; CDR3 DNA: TGTGCCAGTAGCCCTGCGGGTGGCACAGATACGCAGTATTTT
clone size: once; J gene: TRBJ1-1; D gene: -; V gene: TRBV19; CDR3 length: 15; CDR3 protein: CASSSQGTMVTEAFF; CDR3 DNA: TGTGCCAGTAGTTCCCAGGGGACGATGGTGACTGAAGCTTTCTTT
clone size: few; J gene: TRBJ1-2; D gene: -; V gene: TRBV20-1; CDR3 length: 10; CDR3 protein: CSATGYGYTF; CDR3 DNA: TGCAGTGCTACAGGTTATGGCTACACCTTC
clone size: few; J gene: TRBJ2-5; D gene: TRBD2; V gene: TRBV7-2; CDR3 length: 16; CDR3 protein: CASTRTSGAPQETQYF; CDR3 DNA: TGTGCCAGCACCCGGACTAGCGGGGCCCCCCAAGAGACCCAGTACTTC
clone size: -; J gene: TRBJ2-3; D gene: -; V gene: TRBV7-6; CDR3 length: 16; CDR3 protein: CASSRLSGGAADTQYF; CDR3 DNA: TGTGCCAGCAGCCGGCTTAGCGGAGGGGCCGCAGATACGCAGTATTTT
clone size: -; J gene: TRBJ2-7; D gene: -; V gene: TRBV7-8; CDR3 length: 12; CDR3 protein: CASSTRPGEQYF; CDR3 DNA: TGTGCCAGCAGCACCCGACCGGGGGAGCAGTACTTC
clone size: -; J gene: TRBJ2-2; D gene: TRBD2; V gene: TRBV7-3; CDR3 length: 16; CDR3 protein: CASSAIAGFVGGELFF; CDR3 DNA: TGTGCCAGCAGCGCGATAGCGGGATTTGTCGGCGGGGAGCTGTTTTTT
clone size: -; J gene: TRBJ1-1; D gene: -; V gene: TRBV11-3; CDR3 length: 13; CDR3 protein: CASSDTTGAEAFF; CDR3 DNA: TGTGCCAGCAGCGACACAACGGGGGCTGAAGCTTTCTTT
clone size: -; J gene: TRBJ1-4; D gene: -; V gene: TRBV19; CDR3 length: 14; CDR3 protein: CASQLRGYNEKLFF; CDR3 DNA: TGTGCCAGTCAGCTAAGAGGGTATAATGAAAAACTGTTTTTT
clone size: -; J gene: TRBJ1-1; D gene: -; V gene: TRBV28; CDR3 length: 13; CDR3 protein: CASSPGKETEAFF; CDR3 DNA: TGTGCCAGCAGTCCAGGGAAAGAGACTGAAGCTTTCTTT
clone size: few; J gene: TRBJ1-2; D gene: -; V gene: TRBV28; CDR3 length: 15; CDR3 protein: CASSLFLGKNYGYTF; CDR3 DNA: TGTGCCAGCAGTTTATTCTTGGGGAAGAACTATGGCTACACCTTC
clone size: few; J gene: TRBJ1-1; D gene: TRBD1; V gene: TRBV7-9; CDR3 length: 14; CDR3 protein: CASSLEGAPAEAFF; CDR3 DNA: TGTGCCAGCAGCTTAGAGGGGGCGCCGGCTGAAGCTTTCTTT